This TCR beta chain is drawn from a study of cytomegalovirus exposure and HLA in healthy donors. Looking at the study overall: Genetic ancestry analysis placed around 76% of the 410 or so donors that were genotyped in the Caucasian-associated cluster.

The V end lost 2 bases, the J end lost 4 bases, and 6 bases lay between the germline ends. CDR3 size: 13 residues. CDR1 and CDR2 from the germline V gene are MNHEY and SVGAGI. This clone has more than one count but fewer than ten. The antigen remains unidentified. Whereas donors were nominally healthy upon sampling, unrecorded immune exposures were probable. PCR was performed using 60 Vbeta and 13 Jbeta primers. Data came from immunoSEQ multiplex PCR; TCRdb stores just in-frame clones and leaves some out. This table has about 170,000 clones, approximately 72% appearing once. Study observations and caveats: The study labeled 170 or so TCR beta chains cytomegalovirus-associated. Only CMV serostatus was available as immune exposure information.

The chain combines TRBV6-5 with TRBJ1-3, with D tentatively TRBD1 (6 bases). The sequence derives from a man in his forties or fifties in good health and CMV-seropositive. Sequences were obtained from PBMCs. CDR3 amino acids: CASSYTGGNTIYF. CDR3 sequence (DNA): TGTGCCAGCAGTTACACAGGGGGAAACACCATATATTTT.